Each of the 10 T cell receptor beta chains below was sequenced from the same sample in a study of cytomegalovirus exposure and HLA in healthy donors. PCR was performed using 60 Vbeta and 13 Jbeta primers. Assay used: immunoSEQ multiplex PCR; TCRdb lists only in-frame clones, some missing. The data show tens of thousands of clones, with 60% to 80% seen just once and 3% to 4% held by the top ten. Sequenced input: PBMCs. Receptor source: a woman aged 40 to 50 in good health and CMV-seronegative.

The chain links TRBV6-5 to TRBJ2-1, with 8 bases lining up with TRBD1. The germline V gene encodes CDR1 MNHEY and CDR2 SVGAGI. With 0 bases clipped from V and 9 bases from J, the junction kept 7 bases outside the gene matches. The CDR3 sequence is 15 residues long. CDR3 DNA sequence: TGTGCCAGCAGTTACTCGGCAGGGGGCTTTGGTGAGCAGTTCTTC. Amino acids: CASSYSAGGFGEQFF.

The chain is built from TRBV10-3 and TRBJ1-3, with D perhaps matching TRBD1 (5 bases). The V end was cut by 3 bases, the J end by 0 bases, with 9 bases between. Germline CDR1 is ENHRY and CDR2 is SYGVKD. This CDR3 contains 15 residues. CDR3 sequence: CAISEATVSGNTIYF. The CDR3 DNA is TGTGCCATCAGTGAAGCGACAGTCTCTGGAAACACCATATATTTT.

The table lists this clone with a few counts. The genes are TRBV14 and TRBJ2-3; 9 positions match TRBD2. With 4 bases clipped from V and 2 bases from J, the junction kept 7 bases outside the gene matches. CDR3 length: 16 amino acids. Germline V gene data show CDR1 as SGHDN and CDR2 as FVKESK. CDR3 residues: CASSPLAGVHTDTQYF. The CDR3 nucleotides read TGTGCCAGCAGCCCCTTAGCGGGGGTCCACACAGATACGCAGTATTTT.

The chain uses TRBV9 and TRBJ1-4, with a possible D match to TRBD1 (6 bases). The CDR3 runs to 14 residues. Trimming removed 3 bases from V and 13 bases from J, with 19 bases in between. Per germline, CDR1 SGDLS and CDR2 YYNGEE. The CDR3 sequence: CASSEGGNERGLFF. As DNA, the CDR3 is TGTGCCAGCAGCGAAGGGGGTAATGAGAGGGGACTGTTTTTT.

V gene TRBV29-1 combines with J gene TRBJ2-5; TRBD1 is a possible D gene (5 bases). CDR1 and CDR2 from the germline V gene are SQVTM and ANQGSEA. V lost 4 bases and J lost 4, with 13 bases in between. This CDR3 is 13 amino acids long. The CDR3 loop reads CSVAGWQGETQYF. DNA for the CDR3: TGCAGCGTTGCAGGGTGGCAGGGAGAGACCCAGTACTTC.

The rearrangement links TRBV5-1 to TRBJ2-2; D might be TRBD1 (7 bases). Germline-derived CDR1 and CDR2 are SGHRS and YFSETQ. The CDR3 spans 18 residues. The V end lost 2 bases, the J end lost 3 bases, and 20 bases lay between the germline ends. CDR3 nucleotide sequence: TGCGCCAGCAGCTTAGATTATGGCGGGACAGTCGACACCGGGGAGCTGTTTTTT. It yields the protein CASSLDYGGTVDTGELFF.

The chain is built from TRBV7-8 and TRBJ2-2; D is perhaps TRBD2 (5 bases). This CDR3 comprises 15 residues. V lost 5 bases and J lost 1, with 11 bases in between. CDR1 SGHVS and CDR2 FQNEAQ come from the germline V gene. For the CDR3, the DNA is TGTGCCAGCAGCCCAGGACGGGAGAACACCGGGGAGCTGTTTTTT. Protein: CASSPGRENTGELFF.

The chain recombines TRBV5-4 with TRBJ2-7; perhaps TRBD1 as D (5 bases). Germline V gene data show CDR1 as SGHNT and CDR2 as YYREEE (reference sequence). Trimming pared 0 bases from V and 0 bases from J, leaving 10 bases between. This CDR3 is built from 15 residues. The CDR3 is CASSLAKGLSYEQYF. CDR3 nucleotides: TGTGCCAGCAGCTTGGCGAAGGGGCTCTCCTACGAGCAGTACTTC. The full variable domain, in which reference TRBV5-4 and TRBJ2-7 provide the parts outside the CDR3, is ETGVTQSPTHLIKTRGQQVTLRCSSQSGHNTVSWYQQALGQGPQFIFQYYREEENGRGNFPPRFSGLQFPNYSSELNVNALELDDSALYLCASSLAKGLSYEQYFGPGTRLTVT.

This sequence joins TRBV2 and TRBJ1-4; the D gene is possibly TRBD1 (5 bases). This CDR3 is built from 14 residues. Germline CDR1 and CDR2: SNHLY and FYNNEI. The ends were cut back, 7 bases at V and 3 bases at J, with 12 bases in the middle. CDR3 sequence reads: CASNQGIANEKLFF. The CDR3 DNA sequence: TGTGCCAGCAACCAGGGAATAGCTAATGAAAAACTGTTTTTT.

The count of this clone is one. The V gene is TRBV7-2, the J gene TRBJ2-1, with D possibly matching TRBD1 (5 bases). Between the trimmed V and J ends, which lost 0 bases and 2 bases, there was a span of 11 bases. CDR1 and CDR2 from the germline V gene are SGHTA and FQGNSA. The CDR3 is made up of 16 amino acids. This CDR3 is CASSLAMQGTYNEQFF. The CDR3 nucleotides are TGTGCCAGCAGCTTAGCTATGCAGGGTACCTACAATGAGCAGTTCTTC.